These T cell receptor beta chains were read from a single sample in a study of graft-versus-host responses after intestinal transplantation. Profiling relied on immunoSEQ multiplex PCR, and the TCRdb table lists in-frame clones only, not all of them. The data show 90,000 to 130,000 clones, 85% to 95% seen once. These TCRs' antigens remain unknown. Sequencing was performed on unstimulated CD8+ T cells sorted from spleen or lymph node cells, taken before transplant. The receptors come from a human donor who was the organ donor for an intestinal transplant. CDR3s include the opening cysteine and the closing phenylalanine or tryptophan. D genes are given only for firm matches. Size is omitted from some rows. Given values are once, few, many or a class for expanded clones.

clone_size,v_call,j_call,d_call,cdr3_nt,cdr3_aa
.,TRBV9,TRBJ2-1,.,TGTGCCAGCAGCCCGAGGGACGGTTACAATGAGCAGTTCTTC,CASSPRDGYNEQFF
.,TRBV29-1,TRBJ2-1,.,TGCAGCGTTTTCCTCGCTGAGCAGTTCTTC,CSVFLAEQFF
.,TRBV5-3,TRBJ2-1,.,TGTCGATACTACAATGAGCAGTTCTTC,CRYYNEQFF
.,TRBV5-8,TRBJ2-1,.,TGTGCCAGCAGCATCCGGACAGTCAAAACGGCGGAGCAGTTCTTC,CASSIRTVKTAEQFF
.,TRBV2,TRBJ1-5,TRBD1,TGTGCCAGCAGTGATAGGGGACAGGGGGGACAGCCCCAGCATTTT,CASSDRGQGGQPQHF
.,TRBV18,TRBJ2-7,.,TGTGCCAGTTCCGGGTCCCTCTTTCAGCATTCCGAGCAGTACTTC,CASSGSLFQHSEQYF
once,TRBV28,TRBJ1-1,TRBD1,TGTGCCAGCAGTCTAACCCCACGGGGACAGTCCGAAGCTTTCTTT,CASSLTPRGQSEAFF
.,TRBV9,TRBJ2-2,.,TGTGCCAGCAGCGTTTACTGGCAACTTAACACCGGGGAGCTGTTTTTT,CASSVYWQLNTGELFF
.,TRBV9,TRBJ2-1,TRBD2,TGTGCCAGCAGCGGTAGCGGGGGAGCGTACCCCTCCTACAATGAGCAGTTCTTC,CASSGSGGAYPSYNEQFF
.,TRBV15,TRBJ2-1,TRBD2,TGTGCCACCAGCACTACAGCTCCGGGACTAAGCTCCTACAATGAGCAGTTCTTC,CATSTTAPGLSSYNEQFF
.,TRBV5-6,TRBJ1-1,.,TGTGCCAGCAGCTTGGTGGGACAAGGGCCTTTCTTT,CASSLVGQGPFF
.,TRBV13,TRBJ2-5,TRBD1,TGTGCCAGCAGCAAGGGACAGAGAGAGACCCAGTACTTC,CASSKGQRETQYF
.,TRBV7-3,TRBJ2-1,TRBD2,TGTGCCAGCAGCTTAATAGCGGGAGGAACCTATGAGCAGTTCTTC,CASSLIAGGTYEQFF
.,TRBV29-1,TRBJ1-1,.,TGCAGCGCATCGGTGAACACTGAAGCTTTCTTT,CSASVNTEAFF
once,TRBV27,TRBJ2-2,.,TGTGCCAGCAGTGTGGAGTTAAACGGGGAGCTGTTTTTT,CASSVELNGELFF
.,TRBV7-9,TRBJ2-2,TRBD2,TGTGCCAGCAGCTTAGGGTCTAGCGGGACGCCTTGGACCGGGGAGCTGTTTTTT,CASSLGSSGTPWTGELFF
.,TRBV4-1,TRBJ1-2,.,TGCGCCAGCAGCCATTCCTTAGGACAGAGCAACTATGGCTACACCTTC,CASSHSLGQSNYGYTF
.,TRBV9,TRBJ2-6,.,TGTGCCAGCAGCGTAGATGAGGGCTCTGGGGCCAACGTCCTGACTTTC,CASSVDEGSGANVLTF
.,TRBV4-3,TRBJ2-1,.,TGCGCCAGCAGCCAGGGCAGCGCGGTATACAATGAGCAGTTCTTC,CASSQGSAVYNEQFF
.,TRBV6-5,TRBJ2-3,TRBD2,TGTGCCAGCAGTTATCGGGGGGAGGCGGATACGCAGTATTTT,CASSYRGEADTQYF
.,TRBV7-6,TRBJ2-3,TRBD2,TGTGCCAGCAGCTTGAGACTAGCGGGGCTACGAGATACGCAGTATTTT,CASSLRLAGLRDTQYF
few,TRBV30,TRBJ2-7,TRBD2,TGTGCCTGGAGTGTACTAGCGGGAGACGAGCAGTACTTC,CAWSVLAGDEQYF
.,TRBV29-1,TRBJ1-1,.,TGCAGCGTTGAGTACACTGAAGCTTTCTTT,CSVEYTEAFF
.,TRBV27,TRBJ2-1,.,TGTGCCAGCAGTTTATCCGTCGTCGATGAGCAGTTCTTC,CASSLSVVDEQFF
.,TRBV10-3,TRBJ2-2,.,TGTGCCATCAGTGAGTCGGTGGCCGGGGAGCTGTTTTTT,CAISESVAGELFF
.,TRBV2,TRBJ2-7,TRBD1,TGTGCCACCGAGGCCTCCGGGACAGCAAAATACGAGCAGTACTTC,CATEASGTAKYEQYF
.,TRBV7-9,TRBJ1-2,.,TGTGCCAGCAGCTCGTTAGGGGGATGGACAGAAGGAGGTGGCTACACCTTC,CASSSLGGWTEGGGYTF
.,TRBV10-3,TRBJ2-1,.,TGTGCCATCAGTGAGTCGTTTGTTAAATTGGCTCGAGGCGATGAGCAGTTCTTC,CAISESFVKLARGDEQFF
.,TRBV19,TRBJ2-7,TRBD2,TGTGCCAGTAGGTCTGCGGGAGTGTACGAGCAGTACTTC,CASRSAGVYEQYF
once,TRBV4-1,TRBJ2-1,TRBD2,TGCGCCAGCAGCCAACTCGGGACTAGCGGGAGTGATGAGCAGTTCTTC,CASSQLGTSGSDEQFF
.,TRBV6-6,TRBJ2-2,.,TGTGCCAGCAGTTTCAAGGGATTCACCGGGGAGCTGTTTTTT,CASSFKGFTGELFF